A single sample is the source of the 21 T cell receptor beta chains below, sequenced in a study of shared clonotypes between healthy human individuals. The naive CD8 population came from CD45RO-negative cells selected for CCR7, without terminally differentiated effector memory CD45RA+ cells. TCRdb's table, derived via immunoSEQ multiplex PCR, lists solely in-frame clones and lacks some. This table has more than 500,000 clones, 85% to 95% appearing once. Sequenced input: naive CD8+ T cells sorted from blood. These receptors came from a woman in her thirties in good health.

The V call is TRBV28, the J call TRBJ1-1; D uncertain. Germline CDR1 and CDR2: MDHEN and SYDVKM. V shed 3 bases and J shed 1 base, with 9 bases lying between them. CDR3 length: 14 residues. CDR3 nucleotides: TGTGCCAGCAGTTTTCGTTTATCGAACACTGAAGCTTTCTTT. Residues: CASSFRLSNTEAFF.

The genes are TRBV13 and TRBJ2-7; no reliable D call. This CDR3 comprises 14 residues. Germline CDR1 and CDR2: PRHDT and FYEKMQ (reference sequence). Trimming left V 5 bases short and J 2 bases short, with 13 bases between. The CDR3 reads CASSLSARAYEQYF. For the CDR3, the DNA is TGTGCCAGCAGCCTCAGCGCTCGAGCCTACGAGCAGTACTTC.

The CDR3 region is CASSLAGGALEQYF. CDR3 sequence (DNA): TGTGCCAGCAGTTTAGCCGGGGGGGCGCTCGAGCAGTACTTC. J is TRBJ2-7 and V is TRBV28; the match to TRBD2 covers 8 bases. The germline V gene encodes CDR1 MDHEN and CDR2 SYDVKM. V shed 2 bases, J shed 6 bases, and the junction held 6 bases outside the gene matches. The CDR3 has 14 residues.

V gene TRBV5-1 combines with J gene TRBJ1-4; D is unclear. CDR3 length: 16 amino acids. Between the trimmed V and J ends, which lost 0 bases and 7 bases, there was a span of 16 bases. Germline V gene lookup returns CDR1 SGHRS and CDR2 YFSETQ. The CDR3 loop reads CASSLDSGPRAEKLFF. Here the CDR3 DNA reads TGCGCCAGCAGCTTGGACTCCGGGCCCCGGGCTGAAAAACTGTTTTTT.

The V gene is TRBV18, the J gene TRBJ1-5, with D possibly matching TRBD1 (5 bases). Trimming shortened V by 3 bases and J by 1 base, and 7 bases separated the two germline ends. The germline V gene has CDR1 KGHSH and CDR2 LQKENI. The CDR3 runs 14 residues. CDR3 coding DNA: TGTGCCAGCTCACCTCGGGACAGCAATCAGCCCCAGCATTTT. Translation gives CASSPRDSNQPQHF.

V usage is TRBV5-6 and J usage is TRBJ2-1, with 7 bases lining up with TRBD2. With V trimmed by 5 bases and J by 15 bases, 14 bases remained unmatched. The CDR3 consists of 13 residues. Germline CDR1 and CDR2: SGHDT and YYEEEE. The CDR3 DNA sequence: TGTGCCAGCAGTCCCGGGACTACCGTTGCTCCGTTCTTC. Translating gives CASSPGTTVAPFF. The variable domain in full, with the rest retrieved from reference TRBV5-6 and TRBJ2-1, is DAGVTQSPTHLIKTRGQQVTLRCSPKSGHDTVSWYQQALGQGPQFIFQYYEEEERQRGNFPDRFSGHQFPNYSSELNVNALLLGDSALYLCASSPGTTVAPFFGPGTRLTVL.

The CDR3 sequence is CASGPGVTYEQYF. As DNA, the CDR3 is TGTGCCAGCGGTCCTGGCGTAACCTACGAGCAGTACTTC. This chain links TRBV28 with TRBJ2-7; no definite D call. The CDR3 runs 13 residues. V was pared by 8 bases and J by 2 bases, with 13 bases between. CDR1 is MDHEN, CDR2 SYDVKM, per germline.

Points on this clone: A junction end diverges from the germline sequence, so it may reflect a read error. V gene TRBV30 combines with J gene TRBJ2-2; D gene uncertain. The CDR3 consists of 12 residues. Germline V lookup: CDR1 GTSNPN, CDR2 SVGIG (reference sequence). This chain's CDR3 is CAWSPKTGELFF. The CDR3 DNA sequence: TGTGCCTGGAGTCCGAAAACCGGGGAGCTGTTTTTT.

CDR3 in DNA: TGTGCCAGCAGTTTGAAGGGCGAGGGCTCTGGAAACACCATATATTTT. It codes for CASSLKGEGSGNTIYF. J is TRBJ1-3 and V is TRBV28; D unclear. The V gene's germline CDR1 is MDHEN and CDR2 SYDVKM. The V end was cut by 3 bases, the J end by 0 bases, with 12 bases between. CDR3 length equals 16 residues.

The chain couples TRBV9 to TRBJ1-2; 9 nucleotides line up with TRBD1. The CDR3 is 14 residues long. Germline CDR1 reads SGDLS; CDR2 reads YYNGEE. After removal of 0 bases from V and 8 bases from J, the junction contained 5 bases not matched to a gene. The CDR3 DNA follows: TGTGCCAGCAGCGTAGAGACAGGGGGAGAGGGCTACACCTTC. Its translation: CASSVETGGEGYTF.

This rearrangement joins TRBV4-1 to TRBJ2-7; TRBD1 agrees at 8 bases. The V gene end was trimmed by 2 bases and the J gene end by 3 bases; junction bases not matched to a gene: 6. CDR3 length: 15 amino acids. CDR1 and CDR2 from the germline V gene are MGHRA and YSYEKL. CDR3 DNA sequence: TGCGCCAGCAGCCAACCCGGGACAGGAATCTACGAGCAGTACTTC. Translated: CASSQPGTGIYEQYF.

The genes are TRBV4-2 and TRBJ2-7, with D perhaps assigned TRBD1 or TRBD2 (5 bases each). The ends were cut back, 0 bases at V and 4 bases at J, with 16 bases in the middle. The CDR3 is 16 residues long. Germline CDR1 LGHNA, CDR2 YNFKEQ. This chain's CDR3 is CASSQDGILGTYEQYF. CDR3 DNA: TGTGCCAGCAGCCAAGACGGGATCTTGGGGACGTACGAGCAGTACTTC.

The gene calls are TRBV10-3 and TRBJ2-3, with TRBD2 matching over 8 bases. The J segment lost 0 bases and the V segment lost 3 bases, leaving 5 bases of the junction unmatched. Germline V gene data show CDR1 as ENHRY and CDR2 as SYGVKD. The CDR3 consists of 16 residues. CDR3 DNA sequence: TGTGCCATCAGTGATGGTGCTAGCGGGAGCACAGATACGCAGTATTTT. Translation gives CAISDGASGSTDTQYF.

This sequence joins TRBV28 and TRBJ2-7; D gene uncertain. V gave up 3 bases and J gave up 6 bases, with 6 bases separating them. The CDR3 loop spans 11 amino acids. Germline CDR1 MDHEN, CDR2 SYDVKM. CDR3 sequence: CASSFNREQYF. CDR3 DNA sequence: TGTGCCAGCAGTTTTAATCGCGAGCAGTACTTC.

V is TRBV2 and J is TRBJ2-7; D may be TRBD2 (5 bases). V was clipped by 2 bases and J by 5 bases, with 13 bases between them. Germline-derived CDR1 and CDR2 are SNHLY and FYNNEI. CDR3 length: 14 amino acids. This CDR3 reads CASSENGVQDEQYF. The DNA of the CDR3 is TGTGCCAGCAGTGAAAACGGGGTACAAGACGAGCAGTACTTC.

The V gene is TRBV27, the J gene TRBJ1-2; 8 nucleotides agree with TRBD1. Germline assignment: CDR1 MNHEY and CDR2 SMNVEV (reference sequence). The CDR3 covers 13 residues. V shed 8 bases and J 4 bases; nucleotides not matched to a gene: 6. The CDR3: CASWTGLSYGYTF. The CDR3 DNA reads TGTGCCAGCTGGACAGGGTTGAGCTATGGCTACACCTTC.

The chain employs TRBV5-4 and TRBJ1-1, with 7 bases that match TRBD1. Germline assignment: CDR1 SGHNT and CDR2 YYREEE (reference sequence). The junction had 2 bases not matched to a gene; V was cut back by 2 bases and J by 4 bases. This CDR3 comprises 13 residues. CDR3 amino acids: CASSFRQGTEAFF. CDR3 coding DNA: TGTGCCAGCAGCTTTAGACAGGGCACTGAAGCTTTCTTT.

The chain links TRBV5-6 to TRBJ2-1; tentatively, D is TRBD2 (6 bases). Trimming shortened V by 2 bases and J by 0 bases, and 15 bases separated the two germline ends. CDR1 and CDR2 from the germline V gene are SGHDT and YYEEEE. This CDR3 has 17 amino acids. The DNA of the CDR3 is TGTGCCAGCAGCTTTTTGTCGGGAGAGAGCTCCTACAATGAGCAGTTCTTC. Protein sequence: CASSFLSGESSYNEQFF.

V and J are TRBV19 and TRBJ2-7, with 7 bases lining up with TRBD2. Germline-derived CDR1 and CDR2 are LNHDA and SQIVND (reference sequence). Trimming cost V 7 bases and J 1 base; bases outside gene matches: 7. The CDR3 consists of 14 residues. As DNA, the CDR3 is TGTGCCAGTACCACAACGGGGGGTTCCTACGAGCAGTACTTC. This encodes CASTTTGGSYEQYF.

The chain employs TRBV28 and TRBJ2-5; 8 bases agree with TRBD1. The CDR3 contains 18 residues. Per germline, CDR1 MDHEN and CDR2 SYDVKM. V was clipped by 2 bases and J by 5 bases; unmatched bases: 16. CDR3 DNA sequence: TGTGCCAGCAGTTTAGGCCGCGATCAACCAGGGGGCCGGGAGACCCAGTACTTC. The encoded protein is CASSLGRDQPGGRETQYF.

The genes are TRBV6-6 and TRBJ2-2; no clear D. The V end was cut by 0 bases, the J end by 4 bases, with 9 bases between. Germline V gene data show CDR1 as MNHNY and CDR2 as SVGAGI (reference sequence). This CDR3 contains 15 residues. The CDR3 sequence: CASSYSTGFTGELFF. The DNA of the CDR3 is TGTGCCAGCAGTTACTCGACCGGTTTCACCGGGGAGCTGTTTTTT.